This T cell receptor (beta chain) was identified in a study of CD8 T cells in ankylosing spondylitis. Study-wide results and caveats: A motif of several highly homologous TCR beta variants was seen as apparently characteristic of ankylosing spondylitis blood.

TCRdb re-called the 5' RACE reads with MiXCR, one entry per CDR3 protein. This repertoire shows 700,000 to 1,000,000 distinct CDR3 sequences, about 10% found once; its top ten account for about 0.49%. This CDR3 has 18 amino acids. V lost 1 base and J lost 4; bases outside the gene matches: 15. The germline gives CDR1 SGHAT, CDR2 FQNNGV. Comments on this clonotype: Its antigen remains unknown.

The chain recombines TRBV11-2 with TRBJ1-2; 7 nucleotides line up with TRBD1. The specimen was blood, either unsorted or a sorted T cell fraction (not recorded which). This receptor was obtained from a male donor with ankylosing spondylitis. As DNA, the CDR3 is TGTGCCAGCAGCTTAGGGAGGGGGCAGATAAAAAATCCCTATGGCTACACCTTC. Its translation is CASSLGRGQIKNPYGYTF.